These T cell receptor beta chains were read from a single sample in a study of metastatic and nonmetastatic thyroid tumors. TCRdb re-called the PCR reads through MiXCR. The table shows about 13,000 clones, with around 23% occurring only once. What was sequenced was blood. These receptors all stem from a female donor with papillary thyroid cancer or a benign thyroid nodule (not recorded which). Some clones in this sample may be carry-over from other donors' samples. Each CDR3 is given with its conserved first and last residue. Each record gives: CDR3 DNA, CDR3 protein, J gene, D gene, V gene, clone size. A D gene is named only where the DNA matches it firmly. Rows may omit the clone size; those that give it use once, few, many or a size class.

TGTGCCAGCAGTGAATGGGGGACAGGGGGACGGAATCAGCCCCAGCATTTT CASSEWGTGGRNQPQHF TRBJ1-5 TRBD1 TRBV6-1 medium-sized
TGTGCCAGCAGCTTGGTAGGTTCGTATCCCCCCCGGGACACAGATACGCAGTATTTT CASSLVGSYPPRDTDTQYF TRBJ2-3 . TRBV5-4 many
TGTGCCAGCAGCTTAAGGCTAGCGGGGGGACCCTCCTACGAGCAGTACTTC CASSLRLAGGPSYEQYF TRBJ2-7 TRBD2 TRBV7-2 many
TGTGCCAGCAGTGAAGGGACAGGGGACACCGGGGAGCTGTTTTTT CASSEGTGDTGELFF TRBJ2-2 TRBD1 TRBV6-1 few
TGTGCCAGCAGTCCGGGGTACAATGAGCAGTTCTTC CASSPGYNEQFF TRBJ2-1 . TRBV28 medium-sized
TGTGCCAGCGCTTTAGAAACAGATACGCAGTATTTT CASALETDTQYF TRBJ2-3 . TRBV28 .
TGTGCCAGCAGAAACCCAGGGGGCGGATATCTAGCCAAAAACATTCAGTACTTC CASRNPGGGYLAKNIQYF TRBJ2-4 TRBD1 TRBV28 few
TGTGCCAGCAGCGCAAAGGGGGCAACTGAAGCTTTCTTT CASSAKGATEAFF TRBJ1-1 TRBD1 TRBV6-1 few
TGCGCCAGCAGCCCCAGCACTAGCGGGCTCTACAATGAGAAGTTCTTC CASSPSTSGLYNEKFF TRBJ2-1 TRBD2 TRBV5-1 .
TGTGCCAGCAGGACAGGCTATGGCTACACCTTC CASRTGYGYTF TRBJ1-2 . TRBV6-1 medium-sized
TGTGCCAGCAGTTCAGACATCGTTACTTTGAACACTGAAGCTTTCTTT CASSSDIVTLNTEAFF TRBJ1-1 . TRBV6-2/TRBV6-3 .
TGTGCCAGTAGTATAGGACAGGGCACAGATACGCAGTATTTT CASSIGQGTDTQYF TRBJ2-3 . TRBV19 .
TGCAGTGGACAGAGCTCCCACAATGAGCAGTTCTTC CSGQSSHNEQFF TRBJ2-1 . TRBV20-1 .
TGTGCCAGCAACTTGGGGGGGAGGACTGAAGCTTTCTTT CASNLGGRTEAFF TRBJ1-1 . TRBV13 .
TGTGCCAGCAGTTTTTGGGGGGCCGCGGAGGAGACCCAGTACTTC CASSFWGAAEETQYF TRBJ2-5 . TRBV27 medium-sized
TGTGCCAGCATCGGGGATCTGAACACTGAAGCTTTCTTT CASIGDLNTEAFF TRBJ1-1 . TRBV6-1 medium-sized
TGTGCCAGCAGCTTAGGTCACAGGGGTGTCTACGAGCAGTACTTC CASSLGHRGVYEQYF TRBJ2-7 TRBD1 TRBV11-2 .
TGTGCCACCAGTTCCAGCGGAAGCTACAATGAGCAGTTCTTC CATSSSGSYNEQFF TRBJ2-1 . TRBV24-1 medium-sized
TGTGCCAGCAGGTTACGGGAGTTCCCCTACAATGAGCAGTTCTTC CASRLREFPYNEQFF TRBJ2-1 . TRBV2 medium-sized
TGTGCCAGCAGCGGCGGTGGGGGCATTAATCAGCCCCAGCATTTT CASSGGGGINQPQHF TRBJ1-5 . TRBV6-1 medium-sized
TGCAGTGCTAGGGACTCTGGGGCCAACGTCCTGACTTTC CSARDSGANVLTF TRBJ2-6 . TRBV20-1 .
TGTGCCAGCAGCCTCGGACAGCCAGAAGCTTTCTTT CASSLGQPEAFF TRBJ1-1 . TRBV7-9 many
TGTGCCAGCAGCGAGAAGCGGGACAGGGAGGACACCGGGGAGCTGTTTTTT CASSEKRDREDTGELFF TRBJ2-2 TRBD1 TRBV9 .
TGTGCCAGCAGTTTCGGGACACCTCCCTACGAGCAGTACTTC CASSFGTPPYEQYF TRBJ2-7 . TRBV27 few
TGTGCCAGCAGCTTTGGGACAGGGGGCTTTGGCTACACCTTC CASSFGTGGFGYTF TRBJ1-2 TRBD1 TRBV11-2 many
TGCAGTGCCCAGGACAGGGGATCTGTGTCAGGAAGGTACGAGCAGTACTTC CSAQDRGSVSGRYEQYF TRBJ2-7 TRBD1 TRBV20-1 many
TGCGCCAGCAGGATTGGGGACACCTCCCGGGTAGATACGCAGTATTTT CASRIGDTSRVDTQYF TRBJ2-3 . TRBV5-1 many
TGTGCCAGCAGTTACACCGGGACAGTGACCTCCCTTAACTATGGCTACACCTTC CASSYTGTVTSLNYGYTF TRBJ1-2 TRBD1 TRBV6-6 medium-sized
TGTGCTAGCAGCTTCGGGACAGGGAACACCGGGGAGCTGTTTTTT CASSFGTGNTGELFF TRBJ2-2 TRBD1 TRBV7-7 medium-sized
TGTGCCAGCAGTTACGGGACTAGCGAGAAGTTCTTC CASSYGTSEKFF TRBJ2-1 TRBD2 TRBV6-5 few
TGTGCCAGCAGTGGCCGGGACAGGGGCACAGATACGCAGTATTTT CASSGRDRGTDTQYF TRBJ2-3 TRBD1 TRBV6-1 medium-sized
TGCACCAGCAGCGCACAGGTCCTCTCCTACAATGAGCAGTTCTTC CTSSAQVLSYNEQFF TRBJ2-1 . TRBV5-1 .
TGTGCCAGCAGCTTAGCACAGGTCGGCACAGATACGCAGTATTTT CASSLAQVGTDTQYF TRBJ2-3 . TRBV11-1 many
TGTGCCAGCAGAACGACAGCTAATAATGAAAAACTGTTTTTT CASRTTANNEKLFF TRBJ1-4 . TRBV2 many
TGTGCCACCAGCAGGACAGACTTAAGCTCTGGAAACACCATATATTTT CATSRTDLSSGNTIYF TRBJ1-3 . TRBV15 medium-sized
TGTGCCAGCAGTGAACGAGGTAGAAACACCATATATTTT CASSERGRNTIYF TRBJ1-3 . TRBV6-1 medium-sized
TGTGCCAGCAGCTTAAATCCAGGGGGGGACGAGCAGTACTTC CASSLNPGGDEQYF TRBJ2-7 . TRBV11-2 many
TGCGCCAGCAGCATGGCGGGGAACACTGAATCTTTCTTT CASSMAGNTESFF TRBJ1-1 . TRBV7-9 .
TGTGCCAGCAGCGACGGACAGGGTATCACTGAAGCTTTCTTT CASSDGQGITEAFF TRBJ1-1 TRBD1 TRBV11-2 .
TGTGCCAGCAGCTTAGCGCGGGGGCCCGGAGCCGTCTATGGCTACACCTTC CASSLARGPGAVYGYTF TRBJ1-2 . TRBV7-8 .
TGTGCCAGCAGCCTTACAGGGGGCGCCCGGGACATTCAGTACTTC CASSLTGGARDIQYF TRBJ2-4 TRBD1 TRBV7-3 many
TGTGCCACCGTACGGACAGCTGGAAACACCATATATTTT CATVRTAGNTIYF TRBJ1-3 . TRBV10-3 medium-sized
TGTGCCAGTAGTAACGGGGTGAGTGAGCAGTTCTTC CASSNGVSEQFF TRBJ2-1 . TRBV19 many
TGTGCCAGCTCACCCAACTATGCGGGACAGCACTACGAGCAGTACTTC CASSPNYAGQHYEQYF TRBJ2-7 . TRBV18 .
TGTGCCAGCAAGTCGGTACAGACCTACGAGCAGTACTTC CASKSVQTYEQYF TRBJ2-7 . TRBV6-2/TRBV6-3 large
TGTGCCTGGAAACAGGGGAATCAGCCCCAGCATTTT CAWKQGNQPQHF TRBJ1-5 TRBD1 TRBV30 .